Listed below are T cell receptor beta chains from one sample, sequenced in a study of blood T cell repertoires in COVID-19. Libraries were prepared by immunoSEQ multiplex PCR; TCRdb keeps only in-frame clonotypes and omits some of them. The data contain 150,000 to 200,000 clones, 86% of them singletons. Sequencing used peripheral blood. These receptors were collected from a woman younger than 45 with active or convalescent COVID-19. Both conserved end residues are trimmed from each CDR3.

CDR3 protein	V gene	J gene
ASSYSPGQGFEQY	TRBV6-2/TRBV6-3	TRBJ2-7
ASSPRLAGVYEQY	TRBV9	TRBJ2-7
ASSETSRVFGSPLH	TRBV6-1	TRBJ1-6
ASSFDRRSNQPQH	TRBV6-5	TRBJ1-5
ASRSVDGYT	TRBV19	TRBJ1-2
ATSDFSVTDTQY	TRBV24-1	TRBJ2-3
AISDNYYEQY	TRBV10-3	TRBJ2-7
ASSLGQWSYEQY	TRBV7-9	TRBJ2-7
ATSPRTALTGELF	TRBV24-1	TRBJ2-2
ATSRDRADTQY	TRBV15	TRBJ2-3
ASSVGTGYTGELF	TRBV9	TRBJ2-2
SADSPGQGGHTQY	TRBV29-1	TRBJ2-3
ASSPPGQGYEQY	TRBV9	TRBJ2-7
ASSLGDRGGHEQF	TRBV11-2	TRBJ2-1
ASSPGSSSYNEQF	TRBV5-4	TRBJ2-1
ASRGQGYTEAF	TRBV12-3/TRBV12-4	TRBJ1-1
ASSTAGTGQETQY	TRBV7-2	TRBJ2-5
ASSLARDNRIEAF	TRBV5-1	TRBJ1-1
SAPQGAGYT	TRBV20-1	TRBJ1-2
ASSVRGGQGYGYT	TRBV9	TRBJ1-2
ASSYLTGTEAF	TRBV7-9	TRBJ1-1
ASSWGSGVAF	TRBV7-9	TRBJ1-1
ASSEQSFEQY	TRBV2	TRBJ2-7
ASSVYPTGAGNTIY	TRBV9	TRBJ1-3
ASGARHYGYT	TRBV28	TRBJ1-2
ASSYNRDGYT	TRBV6-5	TRBJ1-2
ASSDLAGGYNEQF	TRBV6-6	TRBJ2-1
AISARSDNEQF	TRBV10-3	TRBJ2-1